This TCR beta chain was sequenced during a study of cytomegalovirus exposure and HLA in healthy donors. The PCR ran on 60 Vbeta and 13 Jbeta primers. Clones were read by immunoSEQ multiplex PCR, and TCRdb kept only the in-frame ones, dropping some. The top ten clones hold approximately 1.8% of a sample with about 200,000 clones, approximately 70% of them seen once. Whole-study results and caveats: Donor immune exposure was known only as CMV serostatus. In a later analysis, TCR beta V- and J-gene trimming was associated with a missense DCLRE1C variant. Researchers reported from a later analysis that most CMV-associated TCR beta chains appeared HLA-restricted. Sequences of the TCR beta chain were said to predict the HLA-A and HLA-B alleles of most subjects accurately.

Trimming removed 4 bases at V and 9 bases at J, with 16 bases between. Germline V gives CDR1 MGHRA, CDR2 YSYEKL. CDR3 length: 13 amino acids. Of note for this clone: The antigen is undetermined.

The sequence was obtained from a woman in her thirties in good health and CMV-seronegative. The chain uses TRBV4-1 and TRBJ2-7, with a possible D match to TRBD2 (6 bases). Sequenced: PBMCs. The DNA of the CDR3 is TGCGCCAGCAGCCGTCCGGGACCGGAGGGGCAGTACTTC. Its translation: CASSRPGPEGQYF.